This T cell receptor (beta chain) emerged from a study of T cell responses to AZD1222 COVID-19 vaccine. Study-wide results and limits: Possibly, clonal diversity was underestimated; donors were largely white British and included more females.

Clones were read by immunoSEQ multiplex PCR, and TCRdb kept only the in-frame ones, dropping some. The data contain under 200,000 clones, around nine tenths of them singletons. A word on this clone: The target antigen is unknown.

This clonotype was sampled from an adult who received the AZD1222 COVID-19 vaccine. This material consisted of peripheral blood, taken 28 days after the second AZD1222 dose.

CDR3 in amino acids: CASSLIAARETQYF. For the CDR3, the DNA is TGTGCCAGCAGCTTAATAGCGGCACGGGAGACCCAGTACTTC. The chain combines TRBV7-2 with TRBJ2-5, with D maybe TRBD2 (6 bases). With 2 bases removed from V and 5 bases from J, the gap between germline ends came to 12 bases. The germline V gene encodes CDR1 SGHTA and CDR2 FQGNSA. The CDR3 length is 14 residues.